A single sample is the source of the 28 T cell receptor beta chains below, sequenced in a study of blood T cells in healthy people across ages. For the second PCR, which ran for about 6 to 11 cycles, a sample-barcoded 5' primer and a J-beta primer mix were used. TCRdb reprocessed the 5' RACE reads with MiXCR, giving one entry per CDR3 protein. The profile shows 650,000 or so distinct CDR3 sequences, 40% to 65% of them singletons. The sequencing input was blood. These receptors were collected from a woman aged 80 or over in good health.

This clonotype was observed once. Just one base apart from a much larger clone, this may be a read error. V is TRBV24-1 and J is TRBJ2-4, with D unclear. The J call could be wrong; TRBJ2-5 is a better fit for the DNA end. The CDR3 is 14 amino acids. Germline CDR1 reads KGHDR; CDR2 reads SFDVKD. This chain's CDR3 is CATSEPGALQTQYF. The CDR3 nucleotides are TGTGCCACCAGTGAACCGGGTGCTCTTCAGACCCAGTACTTC.

This clonotype appeared many times. V and J are TRBV10-3 and TRBJ2-1, with 7 bases fitting TRBD1. The CDR3 has 13 amino acids. CDR1 is ENHRY and CDR2 is SYGVKD in the germline V gene. The trim removed 6 bases at V and 6 bases at J, leaving 5 bases unmatched. The chain's CDR3 is CAISGQVGNEQFF. Here the CDR3 DNA reads TGTGCCATCAGCGGACAGGTGGGCAATGAGCAGTTCTTC.

The gene calls are TRBV27 and TRBJ1-5, with a tentative D call TRBD1 (5 bases). V was cut by 6 bases and J by 6 bases, with 12 bases left in between. The CDR3 consists of 13 residues. In germline, CDR1 is MNHEY, CDR2 SMNVEV (reference sequence). CDR3: CASSWGGSQPQHF. CDR3 bases: TGTGCCAGCAGCTGGGGGGGGAGTCAGCCCCAGCATTTT.

As for this clonotype: This may be a read error: a much more frequent sequence differs by one nucleotide. The chain has TRBV10-3 and TRBJ2-5; TRBD2 matches 10 bases. The DNA end lines up better with TRBJ2-7; the J call may be wrong. The CDR3 has 12 amino acids. Germline V gives CDR1 ENHRY, CDR2 SYGVKD. CDR3 protein: CAVRTSGYEQYF. The DNA for the CDR3 is TGTGCCGTCAGGACTAGCGGCTACGAGCAGTACTTC.

This clonotype was seen ten or more times. This sequence joins TRBV10-3 and TRBJ2-5; maybe TRBD1 (6 bases). Germline CDR1 is ENHRY and CDR2 is SYGVKD. This CDR3 contains 13 residues. The V gene lost 5 bases and the J gene lost 6 bases, with 13 bases spanning the gap. In DNA form, the CDR3 reads TGTGCCATCAGTACGTCAGGGGTGCAGACCCAGTACTTC. Amino acid sequence: CAISTSGVQTQYF.

This clonotype was picked up one time. The CDR3 DNA reads TGTGCCAGCAGTTTAGCCTCCGGGAAAAATTCACCCCTCCACTTT. Translation: CASSLASGKNSPLHF. The chain is built from TRBV12-3 or TRBV12-4 and TRBJ1-6; D is unresolved. The CDR3 consists of 15 residues. V was shortened by 0 bases and J by 7 bases, with 10 bases between the two germline ends.

Details on this clonotype: At one boundary the junction diverges from the germline segment, which might be a read error. The V call is TRBV12-3 or TRBV12-4, the J call TRBJ1-4, with D perhaps matching TRBD1 (5 bases). The CDR3 covers 14 residues. CDR3 in amino acids: CACSFDSRREKLFF. CDR3 bases: TGTGCCTGCAGTTTCGACAGTAGAAGGGAAAAACTGTTTTTT.

A word on this clonotype: It may be a read error: a sequence one base away is much more abundant. The CDR3 DNA reads TGCGCCAGCAGTCCGGGACAGCTTGATGATGCGCAGTATTTT. It codes for CASSPGQLDDAQYF. The chain links TRBV5-1 to TRBJ2-3; 7 bases align to TRBD1. Trimming removed 5 bases from V and 10 bases from J; junction bases left unmatched: 13. The CDR3 runs 14 residues. Germline-derived CDR1 and CDR2 are SGHRS and YFSETQ. The full variable domain, rest sourced from reference TRBV5-1 and TRBJ2-3, is KAGVTQTPRYLIKTRGQQVTLSCSPISGHRSVSWYQQTPGQGLQFLFEYFSETQRNKGNFPGRFSGRQFSNSRSEMNVSTLELGDSALYLCASSPGQLDDAQYFGPGTRLTVL.

J is TRBJ1-6 and V is TRBV25-1; tentatively, D is TRBD1 (5 bases). This CDR3 is 17 amino acids long. The V end lost 2 bases, the J end lost 4 bases, and 15 bases lay between the germline ends. The germline gives CDR1 MGHDK, CDR2 SYGVNS. DNA for the CDR3: TGTGCCAGCAGTGAAAACCACCCGGGGGGATATAATTCACCCCTCCACTTT. It translates to CASSENHPGGYNSPLHF.

The rearrangement joins TRBV29-1 to TRBJ2-7, with D tentatively TRBD2 (6 bases). The CDR3 is 12 residues long. The germline V gene has CDR1 SQVTM and CDR2 ANQGSEA. V gave up 4 bases and J gave up 4 bases, with 11 bases separating them. CDR3 coding DNA: TGCAGCGTTGGGGAGGACCAATACGAGCAGTACTTC. Translation: CSVGEDQYEQYF.

The chain carries TRBV7-2 and TRBJ2-4, with D maybe TRBD1 (6 bases). The end of the DNA fits TRBJ2-7 better, so the J call may be wrong. CDR3 length: 14 amino acids. CDR1 and CDR2 from the germline V gene are SGHTA and FQGNSA. The CDR3 DNA sequence: TGTGCCAGCAGCTTTTCCGCACAGGGTGACGAGCAGTACTTC. It yields the protein CASSFSAQGDEQYF.

There are many counts of this clonotype. The chain links TRBV3-1 to TRBJ2-3, with TRBD2 matching 10 bases. This CDR3 comprises 12 residues. From germline, CDR1 is LGHDT and CDR2 YNNKEL (reference sequence). V shed 3 bases, J shed 14 bases, and the junction held 5 bases outside the gene matches. The CDR3 here is CASSHSSGGSYF. CDR3 DNA sequence: TGTGCCAGCAGCCATAGTAGCGGGGGGTCGTATTTT.

This clonotype was counted ten times or more. The chain couples TRBV19 to TRBJ1-2, with D possibly being TRBD1 (5 bases). V was clipped by 11 bases and J by 8 bases, with 12 bases between them. The CDR3 length is 10 residues. Germline CDR1 reads LNHDA; CDR2 reads SQIVND (reference sequence). CDR3 sequence: CASWRDGYTF. DNA of the CDR3: TGTGCCTCGTGGCGGGACGGCTACACCTTC.

Many counts were recorded for this clonotype. The CDR3 bases are TGTGCCAGCTCACAGGGGCGGGAGACCCAGTACTTC. It encodes CASSQGRETQYF. This rearrangement joins TRBV28 to TRBJ2-5; 7 bases align to TRBD1. Germline-derived CDR1 and CDR2 are MDHEN and SYDVKM. V was pared by 8 bases and J by 5 bases, with 5 bases of the junction left unmatched. The CDR3 length is 12 residues.

The chain has TRBV7-2 and TRBJ2-5; 8 nucleotides agree with TRBD2. The J call may be incorrect, as the DNA end agrees better with TRBJ2-7. The CDR3 is made up of 16 amino acids. Germline V gene lookup returns CDR1 SGHTA and CDR2 FQGNSA. The CDR3 nucleotides read TGTGCCAGCAGTCCCCTGAGACGGGAGGGGACCTACGAGCAGTACTTC. Its protein is CASSPLRREGTYEQYF.

V is TRBV11-1 and J is TRBJ1-2; TRBD1 aligns across 10 bases. The J segment lost 11 bases and the V segment lost 5 bases, leaving 2 bases of the junction unmatched. CDR1 is SGHAT, CDR2 FQDESV, per germline (reference sequence). The CDR3 loop spans 11 amino acids. CDR3 residues: CASSGTGVYTF. CDR3 in DNA: TGTGCCAGCAGCGGGACAGGGGTTTACACCTTC.

This CDR3 reads CASSHDGGAMNTEAFF. CDR3 nucleotides: TGTGCCAGCAGCCACGACGGGGGAGCGATGAACACTGAAGCTTTCTTT. The chain is built from TRBV4-2 and TRBJ1-1, with D perhaps matching TRBD1 (5 bases). V lost 3 bases to trimming and J lost 0 bases, with 14 bases between them. Germline V gene sequence: CDR1 LGHNA, CDR2 YNFKEQ. The CDR3 has 16 residues.

The table lists this clonotype with a few counts. The J gene is TRBJ2-1, the V gene TRBV5-1, with 8 bases identical to TRBD2. V dropped 2 bases and J dropped 6; count of bases not matched to a gene: 7. The CDR3 extends over 15 amino acids. Germline V gene sequence: CDR1 SGHRS, CDR2 YFSETQ. As DNA, the CDR3 is TGCGCCAGCAGCTTACAAGCGGGAGAGGGCAATGAGCAGTTCTTC. Its protein product is CASSLQAGEGNEQFF.

The chain joins TRBV20-1 to TRBJ1-2; D possibly corresponds to TRBD1 (6 bases). V was clipped by 3 bases and J by 6 bases, with 17 bases between them. Germline lookup yields CDR1 DFQATT and CDR2 SNEGSKA (reference sequence). The CDR3 has 14 amino acids. CDR3 in amino acids: CSARGGGTAHGYTF. Here the CDR3 DNA reads TGCAGTGCTAGGGGGGGCGGGACGGCCCATGGCTACACCTTC.

V gene TRBV10-1 combines with J gene TRBJ2-7, with no clear D. Gene TRBJ2-4 matches the end of the DNA better, so the J call may be wrong. CDR3 length equals 14 residues. Per the germline V gene, CDR1 is WNHNN and CDR2 is SYGVQD (reference sequence). In DNA form, the CDR3 reads TGCGCCAGCAGTGAAGGTGGCTCCGGAAACATTCAGTACTTC. It is translated as CASSEGGSGNIQYF.

The J gene is TRBJ2-5, the V gene TRBV18; D is perhaps TRBD2 (6 bases). The V and J ends lost 6 bases and 1 base respectively, with 15 bases between them. Germline CDR1 is KGHSH and CDR2 is LQKENI. This CDR3 spans 15 amino acids. The CDR3 region is CASSPSTGAQETQYF. DNA for the CDR3: TGTGCCAGCTCTCCCTCGACGGGAGCCCAAGAGACCCAGTACTTC. Full variable domain (remainder filled in from reference TRBV18 and TRBJ2-5): NAGVMQNPRHLVRRRGQEARLRCSPMKGHSHVYWYRQLPEEGLKFMVYLQKENIIDESGMPKERFSAEFPKEGPSILRIQQVVRGDSAAYFCASSPSTGAQETQYFGPGTRLLVL.

V is TRBV3-1 and J is TRBJ2-2; D is unresolved. The length of the CDR3 is 14 residues. Trimming pared 0 bases from V and 6 bases from J, leaving 8 bases between. Germline assignment: CDR1 LGHDT and CDR2 YNNKEL (reference sequence). The CDR3 nucleotides are TGTGCCAGCAGCCAAGATTGGGTTCCCGGGGAGCTGTTTTTT. It translates to CASSQDWVPGELFF.

On this clonotype itself: A read error may be the cause here, since a much bigger clone is one base away. The V call is TRBV7-9, the J call TRBJ1-2; no clear D gene. The CDR3 runs 15 residues. Trimming left V 5 bases short and J 4 bases short, with 17 bases between. The germline CDR1 and CDR2 sequences are SEHNR and FQNEAQ (reference sequence). CDR3 in DNA: TGTGCCAGCAGCCGAAGTGACCAGACCTTCTATGGCTACACCTTC. This encodes CASSRSDQTFYGYTF.

J is TRBJ2-2 and V is TRBV12-3 or TRBV12-4; 11 bases match TRBD1. Germline trimming cut 5 bases from V and 5 bases from J; bases unmatched to any gene: 10. The CDR3 spans 17 residues. CDR3 residues: CASSPRTGGGWTGELFF. DNA for the CDR3: TGTGCCAGCAGTCCCCGGACAGGGGGCGGATGGACCGGGGAGCTGTTTTTT.

This clonotype was observed at least ten times. Being one base from a much bigger clone, this may be a read error. The J gene is TRBJ2-5, the V gene TRBV6-6; TRBD2 is a possible D gene (6 bases). The CDR3 sequence is 12 residues long. Trimming removed 4 bases from V and 11 bases from J, with 14 bases in between. CDR1 and CDR2 from the germline V gene are MNHNY and SVGAGI (reference sequence). DNA of the CDR3: TGTGCCAGCAGTTCTGGAGGGAATGAGCAGTACTTC. Protein product: CASSSGGNEQYF.

The chain employs TRBV4-1 and TRBJ2-5; 12 positions agree with TRBD2. From germline, CDR1 is MGHRA and CDR2 YSYEKL. The CDR3 spans 16 residues. Losses at the gene ends were 1 base for V and 11 bases for J; bases not matched to a gene: 11. CDR3 sequence (DNA): TGCGCCAGCAGCCAAGGACTAGCGGGAGCTCGCAATGAGCAGTACTTC. It encodes CASSQGLAGARNEQYF.

The chain links TRBV25-1 to TRBJ2-1; D is perhaps TRBD2 (5 bases). The V end was cut by 7 bases, the J end by 10 bases, with 20 bases between. Germline CDR1 and CDR2: MGHDK and SYGVNS. This CDR3 spans 14 amino acids. CDR3: CASKGQRPTDEQFF. CDR3 coding DNA: TGTGCCAGCAAGGGCCAGCGGCCTACAGACGAGCAGTTCTTC.

This clonotype was counted a few times. The chain is built from TRBV20-1 and TRBJ2-7; 9 positions agree with TRBD2. The length of the CDR3 is 13 residues. V lost 6 bases to trimming and J lost 0 bases; unmatched junction nucleotides: 3. Germline CDR1 DFQATT, CDR2 SNEGSKA (reference sequence). The CDR3 reads CSALAGTSYEQYF. CDR3 nucleotides: TGCAGTGCCCTAGCGGGGACCTCCTACGAGCAGTACTTC.